This TCR beta chain came from a study of T cell responses to AZD1222 COVID-19 vaccine. Overall study findings and caveats: Compared with day 0, the breadth and depth of the Spike-specific TCR repertoire rose significantly after two doses of AZD1222. Seropositive status at baseline applied to only a handful of AZD1222 recipients. After the peak T cell response, and only then, were repertoires sampled. Clonal diversity was possibly underestimated, and the donors were mostly white British, with more females.

Germline CDR1 SEHNR, CDR2 FQNEAQ (reference sequence). V lost 1 base, J lost 4 bases, and 8 bases stayed unmatched. CDR3 length: 16 amino acids. The protocol was immunoSEQ multiplex PCR, while the TCRdb copy is restricted to in-frame clones and leaves out a portion. The sample includes 110,000 or so clones, about 81% of them seen just once. Comments on this clone: Its antigen is unidentified.

This clonotype was obtained from an adult in good health. V is TRBV7-9 and J is TRBJ2-7; 9 nucleotides align to TRBD2. Specimen: peripheral blood, collected on day 0 of AZD1222 vaccination. Here the CDR3 DNA reads TGTGCCAGCAGCTTAGGTAGCGGGGGCGTCACATACGAGCAGTACTTC. It encodes CASSLGSGGVTYEQYF.